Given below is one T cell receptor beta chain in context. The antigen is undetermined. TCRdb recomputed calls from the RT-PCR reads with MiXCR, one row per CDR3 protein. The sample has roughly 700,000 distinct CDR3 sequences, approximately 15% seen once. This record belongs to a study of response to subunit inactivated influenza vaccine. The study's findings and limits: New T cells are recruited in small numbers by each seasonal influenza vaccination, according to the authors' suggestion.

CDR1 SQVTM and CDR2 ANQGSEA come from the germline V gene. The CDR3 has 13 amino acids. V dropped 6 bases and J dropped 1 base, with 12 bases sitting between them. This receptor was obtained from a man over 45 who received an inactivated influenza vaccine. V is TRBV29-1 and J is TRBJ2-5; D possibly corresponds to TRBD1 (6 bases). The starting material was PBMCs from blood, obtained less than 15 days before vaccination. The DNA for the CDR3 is TGCAGCGTCCTCACAGGGTTCCAAGAGACCCAGTACTTC. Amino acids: CSVLTGFQETQYF.